This is a list of T cell receptor beta chains from one sample in a study of shared clonotypes between healthy human individuals. Assay: immunoSEQ multiplex PCR; the TCRdb copy retains only in-frame clones and omits some. The sample lists roughly 2,300,000 clones; roughly 92% were seen once. Sequencing was performed on naive CD4+ T cells from PBMCs. The receptors stem from a man aged 18 to 29 in good health. Some clones in this sample may be carry-over from other donors' samples. CDR3s include the opening cysteine and the closing phenylalanine or tryptophan. Each record gives: D gene, J gene, clone size, V gene, CDR3 DNA, CDR3 protein. A D gene is named only where the DNA matches it firmly. Size tells how often a clone was seen (once, few, many) or the class of an expanded clone, and some rows leave it out.

.	TRBJ1-5	once	TRBV2	TGTGCCAGCAGGGGGGGGTCCCCCCGTAGCAATCAGCCCCAGCATTTT	CASRGGSPRSNQPQHF
.	TRBJ2-7	.	TRBV7-9	TGTGCCAGCAGCCCCCAGGACTCCCCGCAGTACTTC	CASSPQDSPQYF
.	TRBJ2-5	.	TRBV11-2	TGTGCCAGCAGCTCGGGGCAGAACTACCAAGAGACCCAGTACTTC	CASSSGQNYQETQYF
.	TRBJ1-1	.	TRBV6-5	TGTGCCAGCAGTTACTCAAGAAGCACCAACACTGAAGCTTTCTTT	CASSYSRSTNTEAFF
.	TRBJ1-3	.	TRBV5-1	TGCGCCAGCAGCTTGAACCCCGGAAACACCATATATTTT	CASSLNPGNTIYF
.	TRBJ2-1	.	TRBV2	TGTGCCAGCAGTAACCTAGCCGTTAGTCTAAATGAGCAGTTCTTC	CASSNLAVSLNEQFF
.	TRBJ1-1	.	TRBV4-1	TGCGCCAGCAGCCAAGTAACGGGAGTAGGTGAAGCTTTCTTT	CASSQVTGVGEAFF
TRBD2	TRBJ2-2	.	TRBV5-1	TGCGCCAGCAGCCTGTGGGAGGGCACCGGGGAGCTGTTTTTT	CASSLWEGTGELFF
.	TRBJ1-1	.	TRBV5-1	TGCGCCAGCAGCCCCACCCGAGCGGCGAACACTGAAGCTTTCTTT	CASSPTRAANTEAFF
TRBD1	TRBJ1-5	.	TRBV7-8	TGTGCCAGCAGCCGAGGGGGCAGGGGGCTGTTATCGCCCCAGCATTTT	CASSRGGRGLLSPQHF
TRBD2	TRBJ2-2	.	TRBV6-4	TGTGCCAGCAGTGACGCGGGTGGGGGGGGATACACCGGGGAGCTGTTTTTT	CASSDAGGGGYTGELFF
.	TRBJ1-1	.	TRBV14	TGTGCCAGCAGCCAAGTTTTGGGGATTGGAGGGAACACTGAAGCTTTCTTT	CASSQVLGIGGNTEAFF
.	TRBJ2-1	once	TRBV15	TGTGCCACCAGCAGAGATCAGAGAGCACGTCCCTACAATGAGCAGTTCTTC	CATSRDQRARPYNEQFF
TRBD2	TRBJ2-5	.	TRBV4-3	TGCGCCAGCAGCCAAGAGGGGACTAGCGGGAGCCTGGGGGAGACCCAGTACTTC	CASSQEGTSGSLGETQYF
.	TRBJ1-5	.	TRBV30	TGTGCCTGGAGTGTACCCGGGCAGCCCCAGCATTTT	CAWSVPGQPQHF
TRBD1	TRBJ1-5	few	TRBV6-5	TGTGCCAGTAAGGGACAGCGTAATCAGCCCCAGCATTTT	CASKGQRNQPQHF
TRBD1	TRBJ1-3	.	TRBV7-2	TGTGCCAGCAGCCTACTATCCCAGGGGGCTGGAAACACCATATATTTT	CASSLLSQGAGNTIYF
.	TRBJ1-2	.	TRBV15	TGTGCCACCTCGGGAGGGATTAACTATGGCTACACCTTC	CATSGGINYGYTF
TRBD2	TRBJ2-5	.	TRBV5-1	TGCGCCAGCAGCTTGGAACTAGCGGGCCGGGGCGGAGAGACCCAGTACTTC	CASSLELAGRGGETQYF
TRBD2	TRBJ2-3	.	TRBV18	TGTGCCAGCTCACCATTAACTAGCGGGAAGGCCCCTAGCACAGATACGCAGTATTTT	CASSPLTSGKAPSTDTQYF
TRBD2	TRBJ2-1	.	TRBV28	TGTGCCAGCAGCGCGGGACTAGCGTTCTACAATGAGCAGTTCTTC	CASSAGLAFYNEQFF
TRBD1	TRBJ1-2	.	TRBV5-1	TGCGCCAGCAGCTCCACCCGACAGGGGGGGAATGGCTACACCTTC	CASSSTRQGGNGYTF
.	TRBJ2-7	.	TRBV10-3	TGTGCCATCAGTACGCGGGCGAACTCCTACGAGCAGTACTTC	CAISTRANSYEQYF
.	TRBJ1-1	.	TRBV11-2	TGTGCCAGCAGCTTAGACCCCCCCCCGGGACACCCGACCGGGGGCACTGAAGCTTTCTTT	CASSLDPPPGHPTGGTEAFF
.	TRBJ2-1	once	TRBV5-4	TGTGCCAGCAGCCACGACGGGGGCTCCTACAATGAGCAGTTCTTC	CASSHDGGSYNEQFF
TRBD2	TRBJ2-6	.	TRBV4-1	TGCGCCAGCAGCCGCCGGACTAGCGGGATTATGGATGGGGCCAACGTCCTGACTTTC	CASSRRTSGIMDGANVLTF
.	TRBJ2-2	once	TRBV5-1	TGCGCCAGCAGCTTGATGGCAGGGACGGACACCGGGGAGCTGTTTTTT	CASSLMAGTDTGELFF
.	TRBJ1-3	.	TRBV18	TGTGCCAGCTCGCCGGGACTGGCTAACACCATATATTTT	CASSPGLANTIYF
.	TRBJ2-3	.	TRBV5-1	TGCGCCAGCAGCTCCGAAGATGTCACAGATACGCAGTATTTT	CASSSEDVTDTQYF
.	TRBJ1-3	.	TRBV11-2	TGTGCCAGCAGCTTAGGGACAGTCGTCTCTGGAAACACCATATATTTT	CASSLGTVVSGNTIYF
TRBD2	TRBJ2-1	.	TRBV9	TGTGCCAGCAGCCGGAGGCGGGAGGGTTACAATGAGCAGTTCTTC	CASSRRREGYNEQFF
.	TRBJ2-1	.	TRBV27	TGTGCCAGCAGTGCACCGGGACAACAGTTCTTC	CASSAPGQQFF
.	TRBJ2-3	.	TRBV21-1	TGTGCCAGCAGCAAAGGGCGGGCCCCGAGTGGGGTGAATACGCAGTATTTT	CASSKGRAPSGVNTQYF
TRBD2	TRBJ2-2	few	TRBV7-3	TGTGCCAGCAGCTTAGGGACTAGTGCCGGGGAGCTGTTTTTT	CASSLGTSAGELFF
.	TRBJ2-5	.	TRBV19	TGTGCCAGTAGTTGGGGCTACGGGGGCCAAGAGACCCAGTACTTC	CASSWGYGGQETQYF
TRBD2	TRBJ2-5	.	TRBV7-9	TGTGCCAGCTCAATCGGGGGGTTCCAAGAGACCCAGTACTTC	CASSIGGFQETQYF
.	TRBJ2-2	.	TRBV7-3	TGTGCCAGCAGCTCGCCACAAGGCGGGGGCAGAGCCACCGGGGAGCTGTTTTTT	CASSSPQGGGRATGELFF
.	TRBJ1-2	few	TRBV30	TGTGCCTGGAAAACTGCTAACTATGGCTACACCTTC	CAWKTANYGYTF
.	TRBJ2-3	.	TRBV4-2	TGTGCCAGCAGCCGGCCGGCAGATACGCAGTATTTT	CASSRPADTQYF
.	TRBJ1-5	.	TRBV10-2	TGCGCCAGCAGCGGTGGATATCAGCCCCAGCATTTT	CASSGGYQPQHF
TRBD1	TRBJ2-7	.	TRBV6-5	TGTGCCAGCAGTTTCCGGGACAGATCTGCCTACGAGCAGTACTTC	CASSFRDRSAYEQYF
.	TRBJ2-5	.	TRBV19	TGTGCCAGTAGTATTCGGGGGAGCCAAGAGACCCAGTACTTC	CASSIRGSQETQYF